This passage covers 17 T cell receptor beta chains from one sample sequenced in a study of cytomegalovirus exposure and HLA in healthy donors. The PCR used 60 Vbeta and 13 Jbeta primers. The repertoire was sequenced with immunoSEQ multiplex PCR; TCRdb's copy has only in-frame clones and lacks some. The sample comprises approximately 110,000 clones, 70% to 80% of which are singletons, and almost 3% rests with the top ten. The sequenced material came from PBMCs. The receptors shown here come from a woman between 18 and 29 years old in good health and CMV-seropositive.

The V gene is TRBV30, the J gene TRBJ2-7, with 10 bases identical to TRBD2. The CDR3 covers 13 residues. Germline loops: CDR1 GTSNPN, CDR2 SVGIG (reference sequence). Unmatched junction bases numbered 3, after V lost 0 bases and J lost 7 bases. The CDR3 DNA follows: TGTGCCTGGAGTGTACAGGGACTAGCGGAGCAGTACTTC. It yields the protein CAWSVQGLAEQYF.

In nucleotides, the CDR3 is TGCGCCAGCAGCGACCCGGGGCAGGGGGCTGGAAACACCATATATTTT. Residues: CASSDPGQGAGNTIYF. V is TRBV4-1 and J is TRBJ1-3, with 7 bases identical to TRBD1. CDR3 length: 16 residues. The trim removed 5 bases at V and 2 bases at J, leaving 9 bases unmatched. Germline loops: CDR1 MGHRA, CDR2 YSYEKL.

The genes are TRBV4-1 and TRBJ2-3; a possible D gene is TRBD1 (6 bases). V lost 8 bases to trimming and J lost 1 base, with 13 bases between them. The CDR3 sequence is 14 residues long. Germline V CDR1 and CDR2: MGHRA, YSYEKL. CDR3 amino acids: CASGPAGGTDTQYF. CDR3 nucleotides: TGCGCCAGCGGACCGGCAGGGGGCACAGATACGCAGTATTTT.

The chain recombines TRBV28 with TRBJ2-4; 9 nucleotides align to TRBD1. Germline loops: CDR1 MDHEN, CDR2 SYDVKM. This CDR3 region has 14 residues. Trimming at V came to 8 bases and at J to 8 bases, leaving 10 bases not matched to a gene. The CDR3 here is CASGERQGVDIQYF. CDR3 in DNA: TGTGCCAGCGGGGAGCGACAGGGGGTAGACATTCAGTACTTC.

The rearrangement links TRBV6-5 to TRBJ2-7, with 8 nucleotides matching TRBD1. The V gene end was trimmed by 3 bases and the J gene end by 3 bases; junction bases not matched to a gene: 4. The CDR3 is 14 amino acids. The V gene's germline CDR1 is MNHEY and CDR2 SVGAGI. DNA for the CDR3: TGTGCCAGCAGTTATCTTACAGGGGGCTACGAGCAGTACTTC. Translation gives CASSYLTGGYEQYF.

This chain connects TRBV6-5 to TRBJ2-7; no definite D call. Per germline, CDR1 MNHEY and CDR2 SVGAGI. This CDR3 region has 12 residues. The CDR3 is CATSESSYEQYF. CDR3 sequence (DNA): TGTGCAACGTCAGAATCCTCCTACGAGCAGTACTTC.

This chain links TRBV28 with TRBJ2-5, with 12 bases fitting TRBD2. Germline V gene data show CDR1 as MDHEN and CDR2 as SYDVKM. The ends lost 7 bases at V and 5 bases at J; junction bases unmatched: 11. There are 16 residues in the CDR3. CDR3 sequence reads: CASNTSGRKLLETQYF. DNA of the CDR3: TGTGCCAGCAATACTAGCGGGAGGAAGCTGTTGGAGACCCAGTACTTC. Variable domain in full (rest from reference TRBV28 and TRBJ2-5): DVKVTQSSRYLVKRTGEKVFLECVQDMDHENMFWYRQDPGLGLRLIYFSYDVKMKEKGDIPEGYSVSREKKERFSLILESASTNQTSMYLCASNTSGRKLLETQYFGPGTRLLVL.

V and J are TRBV2 and TRBJ1-1; D is unclear. The germline CDR1 and CDR2 sequences are SNHLY and FYNNEI. The ends were cut back, 2 bases at V and 0 bases at J, with 10 bases in the middle. This CDR3 is 15 amino acids long. CDR3 residues: CASSELASLNTEAFF. CDR3 bases: TGTGCCAGCAGTGAATTAGCGTCCTTGAACACTGAAGCTTTCTTT.

The rearrangement uses TRBV28 and TRBJ2-7, with 8 bases that match TRBD1. Germline CDR1 and CDR2: MDHEN and SYDVKM. CDR3 length: 20 residues. The V gene end was trimmed by 3 bases and the J gene end by 0 bases; junction bases not matched to a gene: 19. The CDR3 DNA follows: TGTGCCAGCAGTTTGATGGGATGGTACCCGACAGGGGAACACTCCTACGAGCAGTACTTC. Translation gives CASSLMGWYPTGEHSYEQYF.

This chain links TRBV2 with TRBJ2-7; 8 bases map to TRBD2. The ends lost 0 bases at V and 1 base at J; junction bases unmatched: 2. The CDR3 totals 15 residues. The germline V gene has CDR1 SNHLY and CDR2 FYNNEI. The CDR3 sequence: CASSEASGVSYEQYF. CDR3 coding DNA: TGTGCCAGCAGTGAAGCTAGCGGGGTATCCTACGAGCAGTACTTC.

The V gene is TRBV5-6, the J gene TRBJ1-5; D not certain. Between the trimmed V and J ends, which lost 4 bases and 4 bases, there was a span of 9 bases. CDR1 is SGHDT, CDR2 YYEEEE, per germline. This CDR3 spans 13 amino acids. This CDR3 reads CASSLSGNQPQHF. CDR3 sequence (DNA): TGTGCCAGCAGCCTGAGCGGGAATCAGCCCCAGCATTTT.

The genes are TRBV18 and TRBJ1-3, with D possibly being TRBD1 (5 bases). The CDR3 consists of 16 residues. Germline CDR1 is KGHSH and CDR2 is LQKENI. V lost 3 bases to trimming and J lost 1 base, with 13 bases between them. CDR3 nucleotide sequence: TGTGCCAGCTCACCTGAGACAGCAAGATCTGGAAACACCATATATTTT. Its translation: CASSPETARSGNTIYF.

The chain links TRBV2 to TRBJ2-7; 11 positions agree with TRBD2. The CDR3 spans 13 residues. The V gene's germline CDR1 is SNHLY and CDR2 FYNNEI. Trimming removed 7 bases from V and 6 bases from J; junction bases left unmatched: 5. CDR3: CASNRLAGGEQYF. Written as DNA, the CDR3 is TGTGCCAGCAACCGGCTAGCGGGAGGCGAGCAGTACTTC.

The rearrangement uses TRBV5-6 and TRBJ2-7; 9 nucleotides agree with TRBD1. The V segment lost 4 bases and the J segment 4 bases; nucleotides outside the gene matches: 12. The CDR3 length is 16 residues. Germline CDR1 and CDR2: SGHDT and YYEEEE. The CDR3 reads CASSDAPTGGRYEQYF. In nucleotides, the CDR3 is TGTGCCAGCAGCGACGCCCCCACAGGGGGCAGGTACGAGCAGTACTTC.

The chain combines TRBV7-9 with TRBJ2-3; D not resolved. The germline V gene encodes CDR1 SEHNR and CDR2 FQNEAQ (reference sequence). V was trimmed by 3 bases and J by 3 bases, leaving 7 bases between them. The CDR3 is made up of 13 amino acids. Written as DNA, the CDR3 is TGTGCCAGCAGCTTTCCGGGTACAGATACGCAGTATTTT. It codes for CASSFPGTDTQYF. The entire variable domain, with the rest obtained from reference TRBV7-9 and TRBJ2-3, is as follows: DTGVSQNPRHKITKRGQNVTFRCDPISEHNRLYWYRQTLGQGPEFLTYFQNEAQLEKSRLLSDRFSAERPKGSFSTLEIQRTEQGDSAMYLCASSFPGTDTQYFGPGTRLTVL.

The chain couples TRBV2 to TRBJ1-4; the match to TRBD1 covers 7 bases. The CDR3 is 15 residues long. Trimming took 6 bases from V and 3 from J; bases not matched to a gene: 7. Germline values: CDR1 SNHLY, CDR2 FYNNEI. The CDR3 spells CASSLLTGANEKLFF. The CDR3 region has the DNA TGTGCCAGCAGCCTACTTACAGGGGCTAATGAAAAACTGTTTTTT.

V usage is TRBV5-1 and J usage is TRBJ1-1, with 7 positions matching TRBD1. The ends lost 3 bases at V and 4 bases at J; junction bases unmatched: 12. CDR1 and CDR2 (germline): SGHRS, YFSETQ. The CDR3 is 16 residues long. In DNA form, the CDR3 reads TGCGCCAGCAGCTCTCGAGTCCGGGCAGGGGGCACTGAAGCTTTCTTT. Its protein is CASSSRVRAGGTEAFF.